This T cell receptor (beta chain) appears in the sequencing data of a study of OX40 agonist ivuxolimab in advanced cancers. The study's findings and limits: Patients with a partial response at 0.1-3.0 mg/kg had among the lowest clonal expansion. Averaged across samples, CD8+ T cells carried more expanded clones than CD4+ did.

There are 15 residues in the CDR3. Germline CDR1 and CDR2: SGHTS and YDEGEE. Germline trimming cut 0 bases from V and 4 bases from J; bases unmatched to any gene: 5. The repertoire was sequenced with immunoSEQ multiplex PCR; TCRdb's copy has only in-frame clones and lacks some. The sample yields around 80,000 clones, about 85% seen once. This clone was counted once. Its specificity is not known. The source is an adult with an advanced solid tumor such as melanoma, head and neck, liver or kidney cancer. The sample here was CD4+ or CD8+ T cells sorted from blood, taken in a trial of the OX40 agonist ivuxolimab. This chain uses TRBV5-8 with TRBJ2-5; 8 bases are shared with TRBD1. The CDR3 DNA follows: TGTGCCAGCAGCTTGGGACAGGGGCTTAGAGAGACCCAGTACTTC. As protein: CASSLGQGLRETQYF.